This T cell receptor (beta chain) was sequenced during a study of T cells expressing NK-cell markers. Study background: TCR beta repertoires came from sorted CD3+CD56+NKG2C+, CD3+CD56+NKG2C- and CD3+CD56-NKG2C+ T cells. Study findings and constraints: Once again these clonotypes came out on top in the CD3+CD56-NKG2C+ fraction of several donors. Six or seven donors carried dominant NKG2C+ clonotypes that made up roughly 1.0-7.5% of their CD8+ T cells.

The CDR3 is 16 amino acids. Germline V gene sequence: CDR1 LNHDA, CDR2 SQIVND (reference sequence). With respect to this clonotype: Antigen: not known.

In generating TCR beta cDNA, 5'RACE template switching with UMIs was used. TCRdb reprocessed the 5' RACE reads and keeps a single row for each CDR3 protein, giving no DNA. Recorded for this sample: about 460,000 distinct CDR3 sequences. This TCR derives from a woman aged 45 to 65 in good health. Sequencing was done on a sample of blood T cells: a sorted CD56 or NKG2C T cell subset, CD4+ or CD8+ T cells, or bulk PBMC T cells (not recorded which). The rearrangement uses TRBV19 and TRBJ2-3; TCRdb lists TRBD1, though no DNA is available to test this call. Here the CDR3 reads CASSIEGVRGTDTQYF.